This T cell receptor beta chain was captured by sequencing in a study of cytotoxic CD8 clonotypes in ibrutinib-treated CLL. The overall study: Specimens for response were gathered following a median about twelve months of therapy, spanning 6 to 36.

The study's findings and limits: Progressing patients had sampling times that differed from those of sustained-remission patients. Before falling back toward baseline at progression, clonality had risen at the time of ibrutinib response. Age-matched healthy donor levels were exceeded by baseline clonality, which tracked circulating CD8+ T-cell counts.

This clone was seen more than once but under ten times. Antigen: not known. TCRdb keeps only in-frame clones here, not all; method: immunoSEQ multiplex PCR. This sample has more than 200,000 clones; roughly three quarters occur once, and the top ten carry 5.9%. This TCR derives from a human donor with chronic lymphocytic leukemia. This specimen was PBMCs, taken after 12 months of ibrutinib treatment.

The CDR3 protein is CASSSQGALLNEQFF. CDR3 in DNA: TGCGCCAGCAGCTCACAGGGGGCACTCCTCAATGAGCAGTTCTTC. The V call is TRBV5-1, the J call TRBJ2-1; TRBD1 matches 9 bases. Germline V CDR1 and CDR2: SGHRS, YFSETQ. The CDR3 has 15 residues. Trimming cost V 3 bases and J 6 bases; bases outside gene matches: 7.